This record covers a single TCR beta chain. Antigen unknown. Libraries were prepared by immunoSEQ multiplex PCR; TCRdb keeps only in-frame clonotypes and omits some of them. Of 300,000 to 450,000 clones in the sample, more than 80% were seen once. V was pared by 4 bases and J by 2 bases, with 15 bases between. This CDR3 region has 14 residues. Germline V gene lookup returns CDR1 GTSNPN and CDR2 SVGIG (reference sequence). The donors were part of the validation cohort, which consisted of roughly 120 subjects and was separate from the first cohort of 666 subjects. The data originate from a study of cytomegalovirus exposure and HLA in healthy donors. Whole-study context: It was reported in a later analysis that the roughly 120 validation repertoires used the same platform as the 650 to 800 first-cohort repertoires.

Study observations and caveats: Some TCR beta chains (roughly 160 of them) were listed as cytomegalovirus-associated. Subsequent analysis revealed that first-cohort TCR clusters tended to co-occur in the approximately 120 validation repertoires.

This receptor was obtained from a woman aged 18-29 years in good health and CMV-seronegative. Source material: PBMCs. The J gene is TRBJ2-7, the V gene TRBV30, with D hard to call. The CDR3 loop reads CAWTRSHQAYEQYF. The CDR3 bases are TGTGCCTGGACCCGCTCCCACCAGGCCTACGAGCAGTACTTC.